These T cell receptor beta chains were read from a single sample in a study of T-cell reconstitution after alpha-beta-depleted transplantation in children. Each CDR3 protein gets one entry after TCRdb re-called the PCR reads with MiXCR. The sample holds approximately 430,000 distinct CDR3 sequences, about a sixth seen once. The material sequenced was PBMCs, mostly from graft donor cells, taken 360 days after TCRalphabeta/CD19-depleted stem cell transplant. These receptors originate from a boy younger than two who had a stem cell transplant for Wiskott-Aldrich syndrome, so the T cells may come from the graft donor. Both conserved end residues are part of each CDR3. A D gene is named only where the DNA matches it firmly. The size entry is marked missing in some rows and otherwise reads once, few, many or a size class.

v_call	d_call	cdr3_length	j_call	clone_size	cdr3_aa	cdr3_nt
TRBV29-1	TRBD2	15	TRBJ2-1	.	CSVEASGGGYNEQFF	TGCAGCGTTGAGGCTAGCGGGGGCGGCTACAATGAGCAGTTCTTC
TRBV10-3	TRBD1	16	TRBJ2-5	.	CAISERQGFVQETQYF	TGTGCCATCAGTGAGAGACAGGGATTTGTACAAGAGACCCAGTACTTC
TRBV20-1	TRBD1	13	TRBJ2-7	few	CSARDRVTGEQYF	TGCAGTGCACGGGACAGGGTCACTGGTGAGCAGTACTTC
TRBV20-1	.	15	TRBJ2-3	.	CSARDGRRRTDTQYF	TGCAGTGCTAGAGATGGAAGAAGACGCACAGATACGCAGTATTTT
TRBV20-1	.	16	TRBJ2-5	.	CSALGGRDTGQETQYF	TGCAGTGCTTTAGGGGGACGGGACACGGGGCAAGAGACCCAGTACTTC
TRBV6-1	TRBD1	14	TRBJ1-4	.	CASSTRTGVEKLFF	TGTGCCAGCAGCACCAGGACAGGGGTTGAAAAACTGTTTTTT
TRBV2	.	10	TRBJ2-1	few	CASSVPGLPF	TGTGCCAGCAGTGTGCCGGGACTTCCTTTC
TRBV7-9	TRBD2	14	TRBJ2-5	.	CASSSLGGQETQYF	TGTGCCAGCAGCTCCCTCGGGGGGCAAGAGACCCAGTACTTC
TRBV7-9	.	15	TRBJ1-6	.	CASREYRAGNSPLHF	TGTGCCAGCAGGGAATACAGGGCAGGGAATTCACCCCTCCACTTT
TRBV12-3/TRBV12-4	TRBD1	15	TRBJ1-4	few	CASSFRQGAREKLFF	TGTGCCAGCAGTTTCAGACAGGGGGCTAGAGAAAAACTGTTTTTT
TRBV24-1	TRBD1	16	TRBJ2-1	.	CATSDNRGLAHNEQFF	TGTGCCACCAGTGATAACAGGGGTCTAGCCCACAATGAGCAGTTCTTC
TRBV30	TRBD2	17	TRBJ2-4	.	CAWSTSGRALSGNIQYF	TGTGCCTGGAGTACTAGCGGGAGGGCTCTTTCTGGCAACATTCAGTACTTC
TRBV7-8	.	13	TRBJ1-1	few	CASSSGSNTEAFF	TGTGCCAGCAGCTCCGGGAGCAACACTGAAGCTTTCTTT
TRBV7-8	TRBD2	15	TRBJ2-1	.	CASSLFGGSKNEQFF	TGTGCCAGCAGCTTATTTGGCGGGAGTAAGAATGAGCAGTTCTTC
TRBV6-5	.	17	TRBJ2-3	few	CASSYPTGPVSTDTQYF	TGTGCCAGCAGCTATCCGACAGGACCTGTTAGCACAGATACGCAGTATTTT
TRBV12-3/TRBV12-4	TRBD1	15	TRBJ1-1	few	CASSLMGQGNTEAFF	TGTGCCAGCAGTTTAATGGGACAGGGGAACACTGAAGCTTTCTTT
TRBV7-8	TRBD2	16	TRBJ2-1	.	CASSLGALAGHNEQFF	TGTGCCAGCAGCTTAGGTGCCCTAGCGGGACACAATGAGCAGTTCTTC